A single sample is the source of the 23 T cell receptor beta chains below, sequenced in a study of blood T cell repertoires in COVID-19 (TCRdb year 2020). Receptors were amplified or captured by the immunoSEQ multiplex PCR assay. Here the immuneACCESS table is served through TCRdb, limited to in-frame sequences with V and J called. Missing clones are a known gap in these copies; in checked studies unresolved V genes cover under half, and the rest lacks a known reason. This sample has 200,000 to 300,000 clones in its table, and approximately 86% of those were observed once. Together, the top ten hold 5.2% of the sample. Sequenced: peripheral blood. Receptors were obtained from a woman in her fifties or sixties with COVID-19, enrolled during active disease.

The V and J genes are TRBV19 and TRBJ1-4, with 8 bases lining up with TRBD1. With V trimmed by 4 bases and J by 3 bases, 7 bases remained unmatched. The CDR3 has 16 amino acids. CDR1 is LNHDA and CDR2 is SQIVND in the germline V gene (reference sequence). In nucleotides, the CDR3 is TGTGCCAGTAGTACCCTACGGGACAGGCCTAATGAAAAACTGTTTTTT. It is translated as CASSTLRDRPNEKLFF.

The rearrangement links TRBV15 to TRBJ1-4; 8 positions match TRBD1. From germline, CDR1 is LNHNV and CDR2 YYDKDF (reference sequence). CDR3 size: 17 residues. V was pared by 0 bases and J by 5 bases, with 8 bases of the junction left unmatched. The CDR3 nucleotides read TGTGCCACCAGCAGAGATCCAGGGACAGGACGGAATGAAAAACTGTTTTTT. Translated: CATSRDPGTGRNEKLFF.

This chain joins TRBV5-5 and TRBJ1-2; a possible D gene is TRBD1 (6 bases). CDR3 length: 14 amino acids. CDR1 and CDR2 from the germline V gene are SGHKS and YYEKEE (reference sequence). The V gene lost 4 bases and the J gene lost 0 bases, with 10 bases spanning the gap. CDR3 bases: TGTGCCAGCAGCGAGGACAGCACTAACTATGGCTACACCTTC. Translated: CASSEDSTNYGYTF.

In this sample, this clone turned up once. V gene TRBV4-2 combines with J gene TRBJ2-1, with 7 bases identical to TRBD2. Germline V gene lookup returns CDR1 LGHNA and CDR2 YNFKEQ. The CDR3 extends over 17 amino acids. With 1 base clipped from V and 10 bases from J, the junction kept 16 bases outside the gene matches. CDR3 in amino acids: CASSQGRLAYSPAEQFF. CDR3 nucleotides: TGTGCCAGCAGCCAAGGGCGACTAGCTTATTCCCCCGCCGAGCAGTTCTTC.

The V and J genes are TRBV5-1 and TRBJ2-1, with D possibly being TRBD1 (5 bases). Germline V lookup: CDR1 SGHRS, CDR2 YFSETQ. The CDR3 is 14 residues long. The V and J ends lost 7 bases and 8 bases respectively, with 19 bases between them. The CDR3 DNA reads TGCGCCAGCGCCCTCCGAGCAGGGCAGGATGAGCAGTTCTTC. It translates to CASALRAGQDEQFF.

The V and J genes are TRBV28 and TRBJ1-4; weak D call: TRBD1 (6 bases). Germline CDR1 MDHEN, CDR2 SYDVKM. The CDR3 contains 15 residues. Between the trimmed V and J ends, which lost 3 bases and 5 bases, there was a span of 13 bases. The CDR3 DNA reads as TGTGCCAGCAGTTTCAACAGGGCGCGGAATGAAAAACTGTTTTTT. Residues: CASSFNRARNEKLFF.

The V gene is TRBV6-5, the J gene TRBJ1-5; 7 bases agree with TRBD1. CDR1 is MNHEY, CDR2 SVGAGI, per germline. This CDR3 region has 13 residues. V was clipped by 6 bases and J by 6 bases; unmatched bases: 5. CDR3 nucleotides: TGTGCCAGCAGATCCGGGACAGTTCAGCCCCAGCATTTT. Translated, it gives CASRSGTVQPQHF.

The chain has TRBV28 and TRBJ2-6; possibly TRBD1 for D (6 bases). The CDR3 is made up of 16 amino acids. From germline, CDR1 is MDHEN and CDR2 SYDVKM. Trimming removed 5 bases from V and 0 bases from J, with 11 bases in between. The CDR3 nucleotides are TGTGCCAGCAGTCGGACAGTTTTCTCTGGGGCCAACGTCCTGACTTTC. It codes for CASSRTVFSGANVLTF.

The V gene is TRBV19, the J gene TRBJ2-3; D unresolved. CDR3 length: 14 amino acids. The V and J ends lost 4 bases and 6 bases respectively, with 14 bases between them. Germline V gene lookup returns CDR1 LNHDA and CDR2 SQIVND (reference sequence). CDR3 DNA sequence: TGTGCCAGTAGTAGATTCCCCGGGTCGGATACGCAGTATTTT. It encodes CASSRFPGSDTQYF.

This sequence joins TRBV11-2 and TRBJ1-5; possible D gene TRBD1, 5 bases. This CDR3 comprises 13 residues. Between the trimmed V and J ends, which lost 2 bases and 4 bases, there was a span of 6 bases. Germline V gives CDR1 SGHAT, CDR2 FQNNGV. CDR3 region: CASSLSGNQPQHF. The CDR3 region has the DNA TGTGCCAGCAGCTTATCAGGGAATCAGCCCCAGCATTTT. Combining the CDR3 with reference TRBV11-2 and TRBJ1-5 gives the whole variable domain EAGVAQSPRYKIIEKRQSVAFWCNPISGHATLYWYQQILGQGPKLLIQFQNNGVVDDSQLPKDRFSAERLKGVDSTLKIQPAKLEDSAVYLCASSLSGNQPQHFGDGTRLSIL.

The chain has TRBV3-1 (or the pseudogene TRBV3-2) and TRBJ1-2; TRBD1 matches at 8 bases. This CDR3 is built from 16 residues. The V segment lost 1 base and the J segment 4 bases; nucleotides outside the gene matches: 8. Germline assignment: CDR1 LGHDT and CDR2 YNNKEL (reference sequence). CDR3 sequence reads: CASSQGLGQGFYGYTF. The DNA of the CDR3 is TGTGCCAGCAGCCAAGGGCTTGGACAGGGCTTCTATGGCTACACCTTC.

This chain joins TRBV4-1 and TRBJ2-2; TRBD1 might be the D (5 bases). Germline CDR1 is MGHRA and CDR2 is YSYEKL. V lost 8 bases and J 4 bases, leaving 11 bases between the germline ends. The CDR3 has 13 residues. The CDR3 DNA sequence: TGCGCCAGCCGGTTGGGGCCCACCGGGGAGCTGTTTTTT. It specifies CASRLGPTGELFF.

The V gene is TRBV3-1 (or the pseudogene TRBV3-2), the J gene TRBJ1-1; 7 bases fit TRBD1. V shed 4 bases, J shed 3 bases, and the junction held 14 bases outside the gene matches. The CDR3 has 17 residues. The germline V gene encodes CDR1 LGHDT and CDR2 YNNKEL (reference sequence). This chain's CDR3 is CASSPPTRRGLDTEAFF. The CDR3 DNA is TGTGCCAGCAGCCCACCTACTCGGAGGGGGCTTGACACTGAAGCTTTCTTT.

This clone was detected a few times. The chain carries TRBV28 and TRBJ2-7, with a tentative D call TRBD1 (6 bases). The CDR3 contains 13 residues. Germline V gene sequence: CDR1 MDHEN, CDR2 SYDVKM. Trimming stripped 6 bases from V and 6 bases from J, with 15 bases between. CDR3 sequence (DNA): TGTGCCAGCAGCAACTACAGGGTAGTCGAGCAGTACTTC. It translates to CASSNYRVVEQYF.

This clone came up a few times. CDR3 in DNA: TGTGCCTGGAGTGTACGGGGTCCCTACGAGCAGTACTTC. It specifies CAWSVRGPYEQYF. This chain uses TRBV30 with TRBJ2-7; D perhaps matches TRBD2 (5 bases). This CDR3 spans 13 amino acids. Germline CDR1 and CDR2: GTSNPN and SVGIG (reference sequence). Trimming shortened V by 0 bases and J by 2 bases, and 8 bases separated the two germline ends.

CDR3 DNA sequence: TGTGCCAGCAGCCCCGGGGGCTCTGGGGCCAACGTCCTGACTTTC. Translated, it gives CASSPGGSGANVLTF. This chain connects TRBV9 to TRBJ2-6; D may be TRBD2 (6 bases). Germline CDR1 SGDLS, CDR2 YYNGEE. Deletions cut 4 bases from V and 0 bases from J, with 8 bases between. CDR3 length equals 15 residues. Drawing the rest from reference TRBV9 and TRBJ2-6, the complete variable domain is DSGVTQTPKHLITATGQRVTLRCSPRSGDLSVYWYQQSLDQGLQFLIQYYNGEERAKGNILERFSAQQFPDLHSELNLSSLELGDSALYFCASSPGGSGANVLTFGAGSRLTVL.

This rearrangement joins TRBV5-1 to TRBJ2-7; no firm D call. This CDR3 spans 13 amino acids. The V gene's germline CDR1 is SGHRS and CDR2 YFSETQ. V was cut by 5 bases and J by 2 bases, with 11 bases left in between. The CDR3 loop is CASSHQSTYEQYF. CDR3 bases: TGCGCCAGCAGTCACCAAAGCACCTACGAGCAGTACTTC.

The chain combines TRBV6-2 or TRBV6-3 with TRBJ2-1, with D tentatively TRBD2 (6 bases). Germline loops: CDR1 MNHEY, CDR2 SVGEGT. V gave up 2 bases and J gave up 3 bases, with 8 bases separating them. The CDR3 runs 14 residues. The CDR3 DNA sequence: TGTGCCAGCAGTTACAGGACTAACTACAATGAGCAGTTCTTC. Its protein is CASSYRTNYNEQFF.

The chain links TRBV5-1 to TRBJ1-2; 9 bases agree with TRBD1. After removal of 1 base from V and 4 bases from J, the junction contained 2 bases not matched to a gene. The CDR3 covers 14 residues. The V gene's germline CDR1 is SGHRS and CDR2 YFSETQ. In DNA form, the CDR3 reads TGCGCCAGCAGCTTGACAGGGGGCGGCTATGGCTACACCTTC. This translates into CASSLTGGGYGYTF.

This rearrangement joins TRBV28 to TRBJ2-3, with 12 positions matching TRBD1. V lost 3 bases and J lost 12; bases outside the gene matches: 1. CDR1 and CDR2 (germline): MDHEN, SYDVKM. The CDR3 has 12 residues. Here the CDR3 DNA reads TGTGCCAGCAGTTTGGGGACAGGGGGCCAGTATTTT. Its translation: CASSLGTGGQYF.

The J gene is TRBJ1-1, the V gene TRBV18; possibly TRBD1 for D (5 bases). The ends were cut back, 0 bases at V and 1 base at J, with 12 bases in the middle. CDR1 is KGHSH and CDR2 is LQKENI in the germline V gene. CDR3 length equals 16 residues. CDR3 residues: CASSPPQGSTNTEAFF. In DNA form, the CDR3 reads TGTGCCAGCTCACCACCGCAGGGATCCACGAACACTGAAGCTTTCTTT.

CDR3 protein: CASSQLSTSGGVVDTQYF. CDR3 nucleotide sequence: TGTGCCAGCAGCCAACTATCAACTAGCGGGGGAGTGGTAGATACGCAGTATTTT. The chain joins TRBV4-2 to TRBJ2-3; 11 nucleotides align to TRBD2. CDR1 is LGHNA, CDR2 YNFKEQ, per germline. The CDR3 is made up of 18 amino acids. The J segment lost 5 bases and the V segment lost 2 bases, leaving 12 bases of the junction unmatched.

The V gene is TRBV11-2, the J gene TRBJ1-6; maybe TRBD1 (5 bases). Per germline, CDR1 SGHAT and CDR2 FQNNGV. V was pared by 1 base and J by 7 bases, with 11 bases between. This CDR3 has 15 amino acids. The CDR3 region is CASSLAGGRNSPLHF. Here the CDR3 DNA reads TGTGCCAGCAGCTTAGCGGGGGGGAGGAATTCACCCCTCCACTTT.